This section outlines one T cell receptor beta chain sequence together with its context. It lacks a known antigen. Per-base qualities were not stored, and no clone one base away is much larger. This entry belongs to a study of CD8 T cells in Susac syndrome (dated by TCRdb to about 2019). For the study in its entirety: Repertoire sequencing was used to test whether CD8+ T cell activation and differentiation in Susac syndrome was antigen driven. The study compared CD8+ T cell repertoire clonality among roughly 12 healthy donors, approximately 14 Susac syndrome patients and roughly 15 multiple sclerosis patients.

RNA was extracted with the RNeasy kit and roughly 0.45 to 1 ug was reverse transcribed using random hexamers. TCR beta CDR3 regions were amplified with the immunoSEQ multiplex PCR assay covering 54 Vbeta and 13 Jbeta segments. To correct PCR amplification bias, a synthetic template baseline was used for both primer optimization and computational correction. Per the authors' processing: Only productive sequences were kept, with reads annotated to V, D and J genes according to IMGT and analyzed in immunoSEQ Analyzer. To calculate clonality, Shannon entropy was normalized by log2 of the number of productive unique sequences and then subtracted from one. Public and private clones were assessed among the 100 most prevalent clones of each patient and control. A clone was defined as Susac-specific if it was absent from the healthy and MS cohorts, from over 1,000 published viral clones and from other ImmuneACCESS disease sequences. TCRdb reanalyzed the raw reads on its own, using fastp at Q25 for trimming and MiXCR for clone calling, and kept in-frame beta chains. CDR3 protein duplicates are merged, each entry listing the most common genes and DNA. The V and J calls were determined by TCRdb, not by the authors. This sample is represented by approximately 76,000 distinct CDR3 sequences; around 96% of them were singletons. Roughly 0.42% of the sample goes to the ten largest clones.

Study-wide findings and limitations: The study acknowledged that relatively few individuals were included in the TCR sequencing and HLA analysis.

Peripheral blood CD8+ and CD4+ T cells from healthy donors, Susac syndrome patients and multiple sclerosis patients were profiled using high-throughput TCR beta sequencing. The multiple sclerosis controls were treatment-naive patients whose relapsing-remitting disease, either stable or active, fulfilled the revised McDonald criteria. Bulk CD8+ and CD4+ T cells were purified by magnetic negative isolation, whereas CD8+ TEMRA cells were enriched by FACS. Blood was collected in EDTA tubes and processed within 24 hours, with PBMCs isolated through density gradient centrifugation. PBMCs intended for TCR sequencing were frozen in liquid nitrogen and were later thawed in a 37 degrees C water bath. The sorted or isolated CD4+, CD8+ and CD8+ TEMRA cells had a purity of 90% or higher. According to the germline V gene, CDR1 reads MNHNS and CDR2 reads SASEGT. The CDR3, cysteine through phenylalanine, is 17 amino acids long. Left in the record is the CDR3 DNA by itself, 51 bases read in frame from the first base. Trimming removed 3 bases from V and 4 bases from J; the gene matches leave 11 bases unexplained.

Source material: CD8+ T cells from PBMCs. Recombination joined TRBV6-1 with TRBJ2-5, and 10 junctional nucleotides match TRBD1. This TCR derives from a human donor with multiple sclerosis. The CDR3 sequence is CASSDAGQGSWGETQYF. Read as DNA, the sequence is TGTGCCAGCAGTGATGCGGGACAGGGGAGTTGGGGAGAGACCCAGTACTTC.